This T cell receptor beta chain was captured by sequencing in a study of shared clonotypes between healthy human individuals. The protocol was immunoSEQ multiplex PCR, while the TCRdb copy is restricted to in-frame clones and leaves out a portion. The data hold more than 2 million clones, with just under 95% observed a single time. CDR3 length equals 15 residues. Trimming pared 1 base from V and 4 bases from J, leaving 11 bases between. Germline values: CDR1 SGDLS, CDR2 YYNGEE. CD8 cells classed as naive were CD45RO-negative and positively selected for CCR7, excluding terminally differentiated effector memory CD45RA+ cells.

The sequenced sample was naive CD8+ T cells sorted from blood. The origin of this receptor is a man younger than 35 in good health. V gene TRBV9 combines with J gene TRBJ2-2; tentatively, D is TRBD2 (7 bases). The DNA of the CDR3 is TGTGCCAGCAGCGTACGGGGGGCGAGCACCGGGGAGCTGTTTTTT. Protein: CASSVRGASTGELFF.